These 5 T cell receptor beta chains originate from one sample sequenced in a study of PD-1 blockade in classical Hodgkin lymphoma. Measured with immunoSEQ multiplex PCR; TCRdb has only the in-frame clones, and not every one. The sample has fewer than 90,000 clones, approximately 94% seen once. The patients all showed relapse after autologous stem cell transplantation, while their brentuximab vedotin exposure varied. Sequencing was performed on peripheral blood mononuclear cells (PBMCs), taken at baseline. These receptors all stem from a human donor with classical Hodgkin lymphoma.

The J gene is TRBJ1-1, the V gene TRBV28; tentatively, D is TRBD1 (5 bases). This CDR3 region has 15 residues. Trimming removed 3 bases at V and 3 bases at J, with 14 bases between. Germline CDR1 reads MDHEN; CDR2 reads SYDVKM. CDR3 region: CASSFIVGADTEAFF. CDR3 coding DNA: TGTGCCAGCAGTTTCATTGTAGGGGCGGACACTGAAGCTTTCTTT.

The rearrangement uses TRBV27 and TRBJ2-2, with D maybe TRBD1 (6 bases). The CDR3 contains 17 residues. V lost 1 base and J 1 base, leaving 13 bases between the germline ends. The germline CDR1 and CDR2 sequences are MNHEY and SMNVEV (reference sequence). CDR3 protein: CASSLLGAAGNTGELFF. CDR3 DNA sequence: TGTGCCAGCAGTTTATTGGGGGCCGCCGGGAACACCGGGGAGCTGTTTTTT.

The chain couples TRBV25-1 to TRBJ2-7, with 12 bases fitting TRBD2. The CDR3 is made up of 16 amino acids. V shed 4 bases, J shed 4 bases, and the junction held 8 bases outside the gene matches. Germline assignment: CDR1 MGHDK and CDR2 SYGVNS. The CDR3: CASSGGTSGYIYEQYF. The CDR3 bases are TGTGCCAGCAGTGGGGGGACTAGCGGGTATATTTACGAGCAGTACTTC.

The rearrangement links TRBV5-4 to TRBJ2-3; 7 bases map to TRBD2. The CDR3 has 17 amino acids. Germline CDR1 and CDR2: SGHNT and YYREEE (reference sequence). V lost 4 bases to trimming and J lost 1 base; unmatched junction nucleotides: 12. In nucleotides, the CDR3 is TGTGCCAGCAGCGCCCCCTCGGGCACTAGCGGCACAGATACGCAGTATTTT. It codes for CASSAPSGTSGTDTQYF.

The rearrangement links TRBV11-2 to TRBJ2-5; TRBD1 agrees at 8 bases. Looked up from germline, CDR1 is SGHAT and CDR2 is FQNNGV. The junction had 6 bases not matched to a gene; V was cut back by 4 bases and J by 8 bases. This CDR3 region has 13 residues. The CDR3 sequence: CASSSGTGLTQYF. For the CDR3, the DNA is TGTGCCAGCAGCTCAGGGACAGGACTAACCCAGTACTTC.